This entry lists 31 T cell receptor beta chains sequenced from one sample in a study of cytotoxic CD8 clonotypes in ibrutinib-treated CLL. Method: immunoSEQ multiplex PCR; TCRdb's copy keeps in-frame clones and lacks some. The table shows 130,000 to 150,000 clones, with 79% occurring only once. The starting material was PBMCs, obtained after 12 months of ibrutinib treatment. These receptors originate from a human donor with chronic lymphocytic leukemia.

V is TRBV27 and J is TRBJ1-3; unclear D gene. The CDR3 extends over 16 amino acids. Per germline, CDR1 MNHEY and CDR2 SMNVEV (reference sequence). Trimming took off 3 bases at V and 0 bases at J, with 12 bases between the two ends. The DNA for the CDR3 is TGTGCCAGCAGTTTGGTTGGGCCGATCTCTGGAAACACCATATATTTT. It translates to CASSLVGPISGNTIYF.

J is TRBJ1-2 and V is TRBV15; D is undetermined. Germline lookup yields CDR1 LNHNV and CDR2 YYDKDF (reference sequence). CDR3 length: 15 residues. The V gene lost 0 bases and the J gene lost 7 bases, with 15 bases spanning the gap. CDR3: CATSRDHKFSTGYTF. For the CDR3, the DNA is TGTGCCACCAGCAGAGATCACAAATTTTCCACTGGCTACACCTTC.

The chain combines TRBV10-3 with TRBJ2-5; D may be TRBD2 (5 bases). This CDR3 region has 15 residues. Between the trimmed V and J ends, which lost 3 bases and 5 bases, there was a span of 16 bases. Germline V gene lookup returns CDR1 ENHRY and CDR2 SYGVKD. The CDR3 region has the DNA TGTGCCATCAGTGACGTCGGAGGCCCCTTCGAGACCCAGTACTTC. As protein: CAISDVGGPFETQYF.

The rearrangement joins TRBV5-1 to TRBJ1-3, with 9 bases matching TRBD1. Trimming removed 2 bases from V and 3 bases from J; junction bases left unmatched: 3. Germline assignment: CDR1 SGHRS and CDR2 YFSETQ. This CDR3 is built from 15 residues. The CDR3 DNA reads TGCGCCAGCAGCTTACAGGGGGCATATGGAAACACCATATATTTT. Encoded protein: CASSLQGAYGNTIYF.

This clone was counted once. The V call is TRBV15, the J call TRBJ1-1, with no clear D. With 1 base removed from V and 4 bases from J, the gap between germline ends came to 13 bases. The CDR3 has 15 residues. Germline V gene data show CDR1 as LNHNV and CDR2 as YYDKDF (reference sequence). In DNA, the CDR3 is TGTGCCACCAGCAGAGTGGGTAGCTGGGGCACTGAAGCTTTCTTT. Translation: CATSRVGSWGTEAFF.

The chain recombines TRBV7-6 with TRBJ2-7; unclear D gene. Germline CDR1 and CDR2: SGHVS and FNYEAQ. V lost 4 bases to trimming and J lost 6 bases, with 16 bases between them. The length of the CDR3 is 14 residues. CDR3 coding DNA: TGTGCCAGCAGCTCCCCCTTTTTTGGGGTCGAGCAGTACTTC. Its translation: CASSSPFFGVEQYF.

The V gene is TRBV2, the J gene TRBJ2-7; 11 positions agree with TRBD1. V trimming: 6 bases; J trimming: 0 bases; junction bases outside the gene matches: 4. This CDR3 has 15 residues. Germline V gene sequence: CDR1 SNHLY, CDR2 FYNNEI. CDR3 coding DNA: TGTGCCAGCAGGGACAGGGGGCTGAGCTCCTACGAGCAGTACTTC. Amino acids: CASRDRGLSSYEQYF.

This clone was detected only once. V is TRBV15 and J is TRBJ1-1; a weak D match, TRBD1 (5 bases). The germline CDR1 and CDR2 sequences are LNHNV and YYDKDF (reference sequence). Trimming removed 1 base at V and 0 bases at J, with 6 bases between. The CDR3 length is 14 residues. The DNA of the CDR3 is TGTGCCACCAGCAGAGGGACACTGAACACTGAAGCTTTCTTT. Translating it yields CATSRGTLNTEAFF.

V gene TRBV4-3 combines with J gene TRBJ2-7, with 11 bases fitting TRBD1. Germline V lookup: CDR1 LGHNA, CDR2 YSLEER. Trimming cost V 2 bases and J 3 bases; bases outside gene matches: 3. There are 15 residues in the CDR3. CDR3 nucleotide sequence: TGCGCCAGCAGCCAAAAGGGGACAGGGGGCTACGAGCAGTACTTC. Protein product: CASSQKGTGGYEQYF.

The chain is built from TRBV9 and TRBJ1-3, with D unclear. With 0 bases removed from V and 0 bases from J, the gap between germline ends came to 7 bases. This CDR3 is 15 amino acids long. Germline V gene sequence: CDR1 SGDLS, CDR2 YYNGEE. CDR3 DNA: TGTGCCAGCAGCGTAGGACAATTCTCTGGAAACACCATATATTTT. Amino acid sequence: CASSVGQFSGNTIYF.

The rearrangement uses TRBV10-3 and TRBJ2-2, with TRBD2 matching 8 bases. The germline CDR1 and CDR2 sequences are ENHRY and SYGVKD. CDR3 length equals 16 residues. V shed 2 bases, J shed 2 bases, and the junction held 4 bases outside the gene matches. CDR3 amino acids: CAISEREGRNTGELFF. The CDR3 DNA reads TGTGCCATCAGTGAGCGGGAGGGTCGAAACACCGGGGAGCTGTTTTTT.

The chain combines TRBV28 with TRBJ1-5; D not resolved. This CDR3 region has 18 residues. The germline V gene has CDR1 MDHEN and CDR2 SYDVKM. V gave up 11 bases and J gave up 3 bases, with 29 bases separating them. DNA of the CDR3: TGTGCCGTAGGGCGGGCAAGACGTCGGAAAAGTTACAATCAGCCCCAGCATTTT. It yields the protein CAVGRARRRKSYNQPQHF.

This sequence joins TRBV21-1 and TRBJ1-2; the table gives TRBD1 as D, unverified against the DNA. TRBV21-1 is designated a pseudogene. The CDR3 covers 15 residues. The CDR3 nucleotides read TGTGCCAGCAGCACCGCCGGGACAGCACTTTCCGGCTACACCTTC. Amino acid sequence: CASSTAGTALSGYTF.

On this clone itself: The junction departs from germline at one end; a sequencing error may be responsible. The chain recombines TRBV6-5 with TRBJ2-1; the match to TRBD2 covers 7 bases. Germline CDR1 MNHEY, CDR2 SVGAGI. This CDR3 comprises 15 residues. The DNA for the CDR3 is TGTGCCAGCAGAGGGGAGGGACGCACGGTTTCTTGGTGGGTCTTC. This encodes CASRGEGRTVSWWVF.

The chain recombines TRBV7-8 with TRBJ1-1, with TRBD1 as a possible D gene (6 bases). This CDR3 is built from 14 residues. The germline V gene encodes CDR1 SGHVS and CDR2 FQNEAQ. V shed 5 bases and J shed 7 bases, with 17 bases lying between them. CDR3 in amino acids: CASSRPNQGFEAFF. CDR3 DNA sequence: TGTGCCAGCAGCCGACCCAATCAGGGGTTTGAAGCTTTCTTT.

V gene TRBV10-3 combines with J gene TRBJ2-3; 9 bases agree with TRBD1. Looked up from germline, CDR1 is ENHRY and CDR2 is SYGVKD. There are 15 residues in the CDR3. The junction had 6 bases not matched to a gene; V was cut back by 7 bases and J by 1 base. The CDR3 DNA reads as TGTGCCATCACCGCGGACAGGGGCGGCACAGATACGCAGTATTTT. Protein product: CAITADRGGTDTQYF.

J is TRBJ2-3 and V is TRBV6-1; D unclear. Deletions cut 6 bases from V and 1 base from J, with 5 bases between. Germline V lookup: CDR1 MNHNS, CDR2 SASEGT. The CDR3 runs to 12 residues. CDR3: CASRLGTDTQYF. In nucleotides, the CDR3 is TGTGCCAGCAGGCTAGGCACAGATACGCAGTATTTT.

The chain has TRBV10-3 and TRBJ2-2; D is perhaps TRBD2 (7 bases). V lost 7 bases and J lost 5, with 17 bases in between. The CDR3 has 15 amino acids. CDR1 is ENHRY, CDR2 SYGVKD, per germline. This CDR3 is CAITGGQGRTGELFF. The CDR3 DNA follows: TGTGCCATCACGGGGGGCCAGGGACGTACCGGGGAGCTGTTTTTT.

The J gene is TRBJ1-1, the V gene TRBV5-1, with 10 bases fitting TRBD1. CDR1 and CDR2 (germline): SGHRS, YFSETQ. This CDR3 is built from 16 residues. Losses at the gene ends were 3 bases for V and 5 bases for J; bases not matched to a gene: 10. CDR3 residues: CASSSDRGRLWTEAFF. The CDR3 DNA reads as TGCGCCAGCAGCTCCGACAGGGGGCGCCTTTGGACTGAAGCTTTCTTT.

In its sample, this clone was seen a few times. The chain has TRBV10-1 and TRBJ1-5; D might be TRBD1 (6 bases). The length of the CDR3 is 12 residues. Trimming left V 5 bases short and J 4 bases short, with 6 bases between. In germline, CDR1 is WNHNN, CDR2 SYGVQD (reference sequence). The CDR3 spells CASSQGNQPQHF. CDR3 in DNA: TGCGCCAGCAGTCAGGGGAATCAGCCCCAGCATTTT.

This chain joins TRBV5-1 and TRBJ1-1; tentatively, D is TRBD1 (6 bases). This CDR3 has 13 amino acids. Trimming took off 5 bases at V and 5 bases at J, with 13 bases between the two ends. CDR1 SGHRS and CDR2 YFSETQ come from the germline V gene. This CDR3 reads CASRQDRSTEAFF. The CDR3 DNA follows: TGCGCCAGCAGGCAAGACAGGTCGACTGAAGCTTTCTTT.

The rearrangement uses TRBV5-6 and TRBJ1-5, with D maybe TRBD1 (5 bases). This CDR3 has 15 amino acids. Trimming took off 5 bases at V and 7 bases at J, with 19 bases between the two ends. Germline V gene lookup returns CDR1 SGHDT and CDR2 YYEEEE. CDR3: CASSTVGESGQPQHF. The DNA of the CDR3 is TGTGCCAGCAGTACTGTGGGGGAATCAGGACAGCCCCAGCATTTT.

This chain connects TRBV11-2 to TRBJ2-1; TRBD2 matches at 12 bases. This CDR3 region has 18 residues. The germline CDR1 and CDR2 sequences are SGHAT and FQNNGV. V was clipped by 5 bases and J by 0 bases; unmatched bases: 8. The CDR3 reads CASSRDLAGGLSYNEQFF. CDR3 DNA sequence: TGTGCCAGCAGCCGGGATCTAGCGGGAGGGCTCTCCTACAATGAGCAGTTCTTC.

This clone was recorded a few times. CDR3 sequence (DNA): TGTGCCAGCAGTTCAACTCGGACAGGGGGCTTCGGGACCCAGTACTTC. Protein: CASSSTRTGGFGTQYF. V gene TRBV27 combines with J gene TRBJ2-5; 11 bases are shared with TRBD1. V was clipped by 4 bases and J by 7 bases; unmatched bases: 11. Germline CDR1 is MNHEY and CDR2 is SMNVEV (reference sequence). The CDR3 has 16 amino acids.

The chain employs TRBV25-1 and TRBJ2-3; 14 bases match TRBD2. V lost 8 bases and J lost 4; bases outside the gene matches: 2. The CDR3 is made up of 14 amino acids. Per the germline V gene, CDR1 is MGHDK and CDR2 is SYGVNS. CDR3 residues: CASGTSGSADTQYF. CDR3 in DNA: TGTGCCAGCGGGACTAGCGGGAGCGCAGATACGCAGTATTTT.

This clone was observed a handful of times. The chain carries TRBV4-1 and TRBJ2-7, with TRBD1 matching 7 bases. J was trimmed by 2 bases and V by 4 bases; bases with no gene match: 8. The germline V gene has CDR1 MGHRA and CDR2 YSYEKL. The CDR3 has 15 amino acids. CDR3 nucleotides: TGCGCCAGCAGCCTCGGGGACAGCCAAACCTACGAGCAGTACTTC. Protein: CASSLGDSQTYEQYF.

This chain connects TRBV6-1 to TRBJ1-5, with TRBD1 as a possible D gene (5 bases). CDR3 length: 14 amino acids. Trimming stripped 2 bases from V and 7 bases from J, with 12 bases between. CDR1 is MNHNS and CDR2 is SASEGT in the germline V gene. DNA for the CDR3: TGTGCCAGCAGTGAATGGTGGGGCTTGCAGCCCCAGCATTTT. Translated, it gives CASSEWWGLQPQHF.

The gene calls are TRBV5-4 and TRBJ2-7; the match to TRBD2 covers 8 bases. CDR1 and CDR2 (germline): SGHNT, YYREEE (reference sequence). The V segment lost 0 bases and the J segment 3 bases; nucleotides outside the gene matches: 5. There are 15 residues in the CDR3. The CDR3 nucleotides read TGTGCCAGCAGCTTGGAGGGACTAGAGGACTACGAGCAGTACTTC. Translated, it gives CASSLEGLEDYEQYF.

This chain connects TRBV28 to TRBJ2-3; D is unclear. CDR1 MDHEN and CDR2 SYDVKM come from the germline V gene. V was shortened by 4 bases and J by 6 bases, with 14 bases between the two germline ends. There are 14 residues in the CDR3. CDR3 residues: CASSSPSLADTQYF. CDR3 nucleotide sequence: TGTGCCAGCAGTTCTCCCTCGTTGGCGGATACGCAGTATTTT.

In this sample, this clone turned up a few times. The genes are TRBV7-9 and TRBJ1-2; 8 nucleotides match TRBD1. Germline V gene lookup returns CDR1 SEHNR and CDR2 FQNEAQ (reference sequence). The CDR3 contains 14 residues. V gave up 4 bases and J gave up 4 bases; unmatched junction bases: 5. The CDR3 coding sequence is TGTGCCAGCAGCTCCCTGGGACAGGCCTATGGCTACACCTTC. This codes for CASSSLGQAYGYTF.

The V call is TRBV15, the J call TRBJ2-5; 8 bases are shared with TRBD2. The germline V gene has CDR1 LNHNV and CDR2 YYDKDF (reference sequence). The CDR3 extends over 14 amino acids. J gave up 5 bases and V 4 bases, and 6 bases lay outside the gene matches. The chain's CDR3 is CATSKGGGRETQYF. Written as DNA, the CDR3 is TGTGCCACCAGCAAAGGCGGGGGGCGGGAGACCCAGTACTTC.